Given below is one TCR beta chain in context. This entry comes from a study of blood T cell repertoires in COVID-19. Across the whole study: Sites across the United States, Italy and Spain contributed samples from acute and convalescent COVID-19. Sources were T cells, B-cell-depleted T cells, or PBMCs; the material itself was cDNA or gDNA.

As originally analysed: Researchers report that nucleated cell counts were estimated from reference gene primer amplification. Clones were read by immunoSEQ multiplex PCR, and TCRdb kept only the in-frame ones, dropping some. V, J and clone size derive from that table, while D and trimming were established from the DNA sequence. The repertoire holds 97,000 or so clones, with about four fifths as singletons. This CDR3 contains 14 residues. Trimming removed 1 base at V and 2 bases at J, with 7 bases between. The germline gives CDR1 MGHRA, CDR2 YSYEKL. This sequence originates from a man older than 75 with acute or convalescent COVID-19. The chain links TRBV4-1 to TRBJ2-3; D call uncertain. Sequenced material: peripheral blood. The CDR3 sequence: CASSQAPHTDTQYF. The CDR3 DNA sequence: TGCGCCAGCAGCCAAGCGCCACACACAGATACGCAGTATTTT.